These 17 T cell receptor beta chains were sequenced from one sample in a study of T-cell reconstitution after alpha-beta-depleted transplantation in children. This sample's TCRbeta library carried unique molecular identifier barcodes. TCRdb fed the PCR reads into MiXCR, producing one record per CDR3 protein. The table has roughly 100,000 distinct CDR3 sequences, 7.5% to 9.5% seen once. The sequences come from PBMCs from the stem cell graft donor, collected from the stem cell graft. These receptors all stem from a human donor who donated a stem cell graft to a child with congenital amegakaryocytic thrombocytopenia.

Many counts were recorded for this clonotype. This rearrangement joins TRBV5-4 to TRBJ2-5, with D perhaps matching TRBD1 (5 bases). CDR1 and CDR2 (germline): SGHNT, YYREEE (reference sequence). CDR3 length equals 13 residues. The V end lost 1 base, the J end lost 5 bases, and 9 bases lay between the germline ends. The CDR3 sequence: CASSLSAGETQYF. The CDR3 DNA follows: TGTGCCAGCAGCTTGTCGGCAGGGGAGACCCAGTACTTC.

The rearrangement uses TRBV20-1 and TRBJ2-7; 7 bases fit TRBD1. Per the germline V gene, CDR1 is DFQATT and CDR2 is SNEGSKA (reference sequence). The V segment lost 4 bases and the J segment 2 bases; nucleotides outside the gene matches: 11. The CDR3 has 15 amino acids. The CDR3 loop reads CSAIGYSTGPYEQYF. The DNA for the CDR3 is TGCAGTGCTATAGGGTACTCGACAGGGCCCTACGAGCAGTACTTC.

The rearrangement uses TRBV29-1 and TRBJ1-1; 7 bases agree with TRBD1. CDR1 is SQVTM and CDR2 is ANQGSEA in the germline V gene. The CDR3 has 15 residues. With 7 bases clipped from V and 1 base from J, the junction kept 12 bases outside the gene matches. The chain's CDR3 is CSGRQGGRRNTEAFF. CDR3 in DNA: TGCAGCGGCCGACAGGGTGGGCGGAGGAACACTGAAGCTTTCTTT.

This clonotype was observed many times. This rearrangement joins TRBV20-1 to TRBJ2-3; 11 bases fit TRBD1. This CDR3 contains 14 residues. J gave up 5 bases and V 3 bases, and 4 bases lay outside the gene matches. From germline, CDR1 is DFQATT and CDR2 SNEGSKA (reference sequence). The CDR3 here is CSARDGTGGDTQYF. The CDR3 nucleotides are TGCAGTGCTAGGGACGGGACAGGGGGAGATACGCAGTATTTT.

The CDR3 coding sequence is TGTGCCACCGCTGGCCCGGGGCGGGGCGATGAGCAGTTCTTC. As protein: CATAGPGRGDEQFF. V usage is TRBV24-1 and J usage is TRBJ2-1; D is perhaps TRBD2 (6 bases). The CDR3 extends over 14 amino acids. V was cut by 9 bases and J by 8 bases, with 19 bases left in between. CDR1 and CDR2 (germline): KGHDR, SFDVKD.

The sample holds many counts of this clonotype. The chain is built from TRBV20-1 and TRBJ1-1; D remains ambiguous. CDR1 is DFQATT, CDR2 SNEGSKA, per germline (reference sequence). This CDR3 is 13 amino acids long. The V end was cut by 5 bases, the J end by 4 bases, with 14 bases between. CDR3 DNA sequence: TGCAGTGCTGTAATAGGTGTGGGCACTGAAGCTTTCTTT. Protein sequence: CSAVIGVGTEAFF.

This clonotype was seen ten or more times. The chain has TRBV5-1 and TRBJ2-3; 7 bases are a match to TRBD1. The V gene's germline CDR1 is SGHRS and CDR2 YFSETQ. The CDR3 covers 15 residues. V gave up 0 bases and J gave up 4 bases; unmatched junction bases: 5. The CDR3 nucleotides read TGCGCCAGCAGCTTGGAGGGGGCACTCCCAGATACGCAGTATTTT. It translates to CASSLEGALPDTQYF.

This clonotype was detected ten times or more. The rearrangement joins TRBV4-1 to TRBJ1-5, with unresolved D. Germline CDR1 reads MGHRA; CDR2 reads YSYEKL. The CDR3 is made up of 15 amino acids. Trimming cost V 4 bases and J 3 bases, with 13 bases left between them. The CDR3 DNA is TGCGCCAGCAGCCGTACCGCGGACGACAATCAGCCCCAGCATTTT. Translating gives CASSRTADDNQPQHF.

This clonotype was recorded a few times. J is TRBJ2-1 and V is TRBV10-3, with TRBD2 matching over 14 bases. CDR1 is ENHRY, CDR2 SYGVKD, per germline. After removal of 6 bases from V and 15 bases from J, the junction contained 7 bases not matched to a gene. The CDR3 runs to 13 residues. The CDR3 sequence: CAISRTSGRKRFF. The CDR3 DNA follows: TGTGCCATCAGCCGGACTAGCGGGAGGAAGCGGTTCTTC.

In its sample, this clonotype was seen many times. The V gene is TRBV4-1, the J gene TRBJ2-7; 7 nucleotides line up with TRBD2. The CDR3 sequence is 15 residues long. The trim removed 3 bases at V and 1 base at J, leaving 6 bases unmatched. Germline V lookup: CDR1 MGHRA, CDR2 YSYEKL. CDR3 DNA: TGCGCCAGCAGCCAGTTAACTAGCGAATCCTACGAGCAGTACTTC. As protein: CASSQLTSESYEQYF.

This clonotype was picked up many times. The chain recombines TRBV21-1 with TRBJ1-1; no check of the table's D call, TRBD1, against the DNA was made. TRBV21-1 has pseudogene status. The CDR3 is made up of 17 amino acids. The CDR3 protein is CASSNLMEPPGETEAFF. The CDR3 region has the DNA TGTGCCAGCAGCAATTTAATGGAGCCTCCAGGGGAAACTGAAGCTTTCTTT.

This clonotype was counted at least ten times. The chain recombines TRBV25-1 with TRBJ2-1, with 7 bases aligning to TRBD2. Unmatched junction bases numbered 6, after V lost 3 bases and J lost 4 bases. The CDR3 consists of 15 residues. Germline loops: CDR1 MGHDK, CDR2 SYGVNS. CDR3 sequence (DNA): TGTGCCAGCAGTGATTCGGCTAGCGGATACAATGAGCAGTTCTTC. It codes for CASSDSASGYNEQFF. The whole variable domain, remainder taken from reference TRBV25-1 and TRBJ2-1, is EADIYQTPRYLVIGTGKKITLECSQTMGHDKMYWYQQDPGMELHLIHYSYGVNSTEKGDLSSESTVSRIRTEHFPLTLESARPSHTSQYLCASSDSASGYNEQFFGPGTRLTVL.

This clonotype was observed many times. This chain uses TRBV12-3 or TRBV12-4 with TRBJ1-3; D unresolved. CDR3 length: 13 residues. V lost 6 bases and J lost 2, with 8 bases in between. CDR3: CASSLSAGNTIYF. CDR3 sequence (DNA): TGTGCCAGCAGCTTGAGCGCTGGAAACACCATATATTTT.

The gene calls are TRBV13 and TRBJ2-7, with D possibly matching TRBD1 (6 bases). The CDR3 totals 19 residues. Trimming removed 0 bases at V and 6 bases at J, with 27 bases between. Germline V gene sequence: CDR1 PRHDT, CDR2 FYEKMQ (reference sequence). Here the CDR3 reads CASSLGAGAGEFVAGEQYF. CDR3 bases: TGTGCCAGCAGCTTAGGCGCAGGGGCAGGGGAGTTCGTTGCGGGCGAGCAGTACTTC.

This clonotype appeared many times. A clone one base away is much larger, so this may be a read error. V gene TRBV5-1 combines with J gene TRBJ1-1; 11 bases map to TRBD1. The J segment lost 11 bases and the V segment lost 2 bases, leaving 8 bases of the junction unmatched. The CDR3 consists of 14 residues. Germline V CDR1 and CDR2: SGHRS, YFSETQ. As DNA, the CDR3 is TGCGCCAGCAGCTTATCGGACAGGGGGCTCGGGGCTTTCTTT. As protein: CASSLSDRGLGAFF.

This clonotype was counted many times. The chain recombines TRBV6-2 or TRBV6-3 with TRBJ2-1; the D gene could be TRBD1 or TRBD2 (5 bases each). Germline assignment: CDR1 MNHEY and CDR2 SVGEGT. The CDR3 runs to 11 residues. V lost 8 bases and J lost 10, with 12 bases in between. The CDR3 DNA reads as TGTGCCAGCTCCACTAGGGGCGAGCAGTTCTTC. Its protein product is CASSTRGEQFF.

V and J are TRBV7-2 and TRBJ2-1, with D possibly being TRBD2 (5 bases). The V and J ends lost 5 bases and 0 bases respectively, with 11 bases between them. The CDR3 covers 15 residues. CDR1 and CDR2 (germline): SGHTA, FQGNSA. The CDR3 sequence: CASSLSGNSYNEQFF. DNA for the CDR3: TGTGCCAGCAGCCTGAGCGGCAACTCCTACAATGAGCAGTTCTTC.